The 14 T cell receptor beta chains given below trace back to one sample, sequenced in a study of shared clonotypes between healthy human individuals. Clones were read by immunoSEQ multiplex PCR, and TCRdb kept only the in-frame ones, dropping some. The data contain roughly 2 million clones, roughly 95% of them singletons. The sample was naive CD4+ T cells sorted from blood. Subset noted: CD45RA+ positively selected. The receptors here all came from a man aged 18 to 35 in good health.

The chain links TRBV19 to TRBJ2-7; TRBD2 matches at 11 bases. The CDR3 spans 16 residues. In germline, CDR1 is LNHDA, CDR2 SQIVND (reference sequence). The V and J ends lost 5 bases and 3 bases, in that order; junction bases with no gene match: 9. CDR3 in amino acids: CASSAQLAGALYEQYF. The CDR3 DNA is TGTGCCAGTAGTGCCCAACTAGCGGGAGCTCTCTACGAGCAGTACTTC.

This clone was picked up a small number of times. The same CDR3 can be traced to other DNA sequences in this sample. The CDR3 is CTSSQEERGISYEQYF. CDR3 DNA: TGCACCAGCAGCCAAGAGGAGCGAGGCATCTCCTACGAGCAGTACTTC. The rearrangement links TRBV1 to TRBJ2-7; no DNA check was done on the table's D call, TRBD2. TRBV1 is classified as a pseudogene. The CDR3 loop spans 16 amino acids.

The CDR3 bases are TGTGCCAGCAGTGTCACGGGGGGCCGGACTAATGAAAAACTGTTTTTT. It codes for CASSVTGGRTNEKLFF. This chain joins TRBV2 and TRBJ1-4; D possibly corresponds to TRBD1 (6 bases). The CDR3 is 16 amino acids. CDR1 is SNHLY, CDR2 FYNNEI, per germline. The ends were cut back, 4 bases at V and 2 bases at J, with 14 bases in the middle.

The chain joins TRBV28 to TRBJ1-2, with D uncertain. Germline loops: CDR1 MDHEN, CDR2 SYDVKM. The CDR3 runs to 14 residues. V lost 5 bases, J lost 4 bases, and 14 bases lay in between. CDR3 in DNA: TGTGCCAGCAGTCCCTTCCCGGGTCCCTATGGCTACACCTTC. This gives the protein CASSPFPGPYGYTF.

The chain employs TRBV11-3 and TRBJ2-1; 7 bases agree with TRBD2. With V trimmed by 1 base and J by 2 bases, 2 bases remained unmatched. Germline loops: CDR1 SGHNT, CDR2 YENEEA. The CDR3 totals 15 residues. The CDR3 loop reads CASSLGREAYNEQFF. The CDR3 nucleotides are TGTGCCAGCAGCTTAGGCCGGGAGGCCTACAATGAGCAGTTCTTC.

The chain employs TRBV7-6 and TRBJ2-7, with 7 bases that match TRBD1. In germline, CDR1 is SGHVS, CDR2 FNYEAQ. CDR3 length equals 16 residues. The J segment lost 1 base and the V segment lost 4 bases, leaving 10 bases of the junction unmatched. CDR3 coding DNA: TGTGCCAGCAGCTCGCGCTCCGGGACAGCGTCCTACGAGCAGTACTTC. This encodes CASSSRSGTASYEQYF.

In DNA form, the CDR3 reads TGTGCCAGCAGCTTAGATGGAGGGGGGAATTCACCCCTCCACTTT. Protein product: CASSLDGGGNSPLHF. This chain joins TRBV7-8 and TRBJ1-6; perhaps TRBD1 as D (6 bases). V was trimmed by 1 base and J by 7 bases, leaving 11 bases between them. The CDR3 sequence is 15 residues long. Germline CDR1 SGHVS, CDR2 FQNEAQ.

Note on this clone: The same CDR3 is also encoded by other DNA sequences in this sample. The chain recombines TRBV12-5 with TRBJ2-7, with 16 positions matching TRBD2. The V gene end was trimmed by 5 bases and the J gene end by 4 bases; junction bases not matched to a gene: 5. The germline V gene encodes CDR1 LGHNT and CDR2 FRNRAP. The CDR3 spans 16 residues. CDR3 sequence: CASGHGTSGRVYEQYF. DNA for the CDR3: TGTGCTAGTGGTCACGGGACTAGCGGGAGGGTTTACGAGCAGTACTTC.

This chain links TRBV5-1 with TRBJ2-3; 13 bases line up with TRBD2. V lost 3 bases, J lost 2 bases, and 3 bases stayed unmatched. There are 16 residues in the CDR3. Germline V CDR1 and CDR2: SGHRS, YFSETQ. CDR3: CASSSGTSGATDTQYF. CDR3 bases: TGCGCCAGCAGCTCCGGGACTAGCGGGGCCACAGATACGCAGTATTTT.

This chain connects TRBV7-2 to TRBJ2-5; D perhaps matches TRBD2 (5 bases). The germline V gene has CDR1 SGHTA and CDR2 FQGNSA. This CDR3 has 12 residues. Trimming pared 4 bases from V and 13 bases from J, leaving 16 bases between. The CDR3 here is CASSSRGKSRYF. The CDR3 bases are TGTGCCAGCAGCTCCCGGGGAAAGTCACGGTACTTC. Supplemented by reference TRBV7-2 and TRBJ2-5, the full variable domain reads GAGVSQSPSNKVTEKGKDVELRCDPISGHTALYWYRQSLGQGLEFLIYFQGNSAPDKSGLPSDRFSAERTGGSVSTLTIQRTQQEDSAVYLCASSSRGKSRYFGPGTRLLVL.

For this clone: Other DNA sequences in this sample translate to the same CDR3. The J gene is TRBJ2-6, the V gene TRBV27; D unresolved. This CDR3 region has 14 residues. V lost 3 bases and J lost 0, with 3 bases in between. Per germline, CDR1 MNHEY and CDR2 SMNVEV (reference sequence). The CDR3 DNA sequence: TGTGCCAGCAGTTTGAGCTCTGGGGCCAACGTCCTGACTTTC. Translated: CASSLSSGANVLTF.

This clone has a single count. The gene calls are TRBV19 and TRBJ1-2, with 7 bases lining up with TRBD1. The CDR3 length is 11 residues. The V segment lost 8 bases and the J segment 6 bases; nucleotides outside the gene matches: 3. CDR1 is LNHDA and CDR2 is SQIVND in the germline V gene (reference sequence). The CDR3 reads CASQQGHGYTF. As DNA, the CDR3 is TGTGCCAGTCAACAGGGGCATGGCTACACCTTC.

The rearrangement joins TRBV7-9 to TRBJ1-3; D is undetermined. The CDR3 is 12 residues long. Germline-derived CDR1 and CDR2 are SEHNR and FQNEAQ (reference sequence). Trimming pared 3 bases from V and 4 bases from J, leaving 4 bases between. The CDR3 loop reads CASSFDGNTIYF. CDR3 DNA sequence: TGTGCCAGCAGCTTTGACGGAAACACCATATATTTT.

This clone was recorded at least ten times. This sample includes further DNA sequences coding for the same CDR3. The J gene is TRBJ1-5, the V gene TRBV9; the match to TRBD1 covers 7 bases. Germline V CDR1 and CDR2: SGDLS, YYNGEE. J was trimmed by 8 bases and V by 3 bases; bases with no gene match: 11. The CDR3 contains 15 residues. CDR3 amino acids: CASSGRDSLWEPQHF. The CDR3 DNA follows: TGTGCCAGCAGCGGACGGGACAGTCTTTGGGAGCCCCAGCATTTT.